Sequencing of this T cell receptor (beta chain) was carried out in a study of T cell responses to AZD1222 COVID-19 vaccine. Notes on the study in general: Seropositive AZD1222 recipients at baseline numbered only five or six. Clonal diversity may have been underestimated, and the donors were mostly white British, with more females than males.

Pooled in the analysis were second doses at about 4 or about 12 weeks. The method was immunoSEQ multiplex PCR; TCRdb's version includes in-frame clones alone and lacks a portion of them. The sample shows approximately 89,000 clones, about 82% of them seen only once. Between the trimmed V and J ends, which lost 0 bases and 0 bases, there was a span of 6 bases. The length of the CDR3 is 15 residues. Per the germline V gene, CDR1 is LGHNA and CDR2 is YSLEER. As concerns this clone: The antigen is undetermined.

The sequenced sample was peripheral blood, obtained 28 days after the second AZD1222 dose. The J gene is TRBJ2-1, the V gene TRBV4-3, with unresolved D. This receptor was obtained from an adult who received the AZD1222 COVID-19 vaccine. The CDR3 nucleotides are TGCGCCAGCAGCCAAGATGCGACCTCCTACAATGAGCAGTTCTTC. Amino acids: CASSQDATSYNEQFF.